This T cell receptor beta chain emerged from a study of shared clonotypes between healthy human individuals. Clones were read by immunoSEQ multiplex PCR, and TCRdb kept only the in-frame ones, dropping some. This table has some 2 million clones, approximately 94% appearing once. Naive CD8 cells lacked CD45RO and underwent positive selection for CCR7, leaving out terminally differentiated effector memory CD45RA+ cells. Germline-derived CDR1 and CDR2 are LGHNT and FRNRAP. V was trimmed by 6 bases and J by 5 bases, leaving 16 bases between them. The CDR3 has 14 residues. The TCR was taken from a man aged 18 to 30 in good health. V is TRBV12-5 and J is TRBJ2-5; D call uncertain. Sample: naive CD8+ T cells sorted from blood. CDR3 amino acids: CASGPRFERETQYF. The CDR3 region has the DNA TGTGCTAGTGGCCCCCGGTTTGAACGGGAGACCCAGTACTTC.